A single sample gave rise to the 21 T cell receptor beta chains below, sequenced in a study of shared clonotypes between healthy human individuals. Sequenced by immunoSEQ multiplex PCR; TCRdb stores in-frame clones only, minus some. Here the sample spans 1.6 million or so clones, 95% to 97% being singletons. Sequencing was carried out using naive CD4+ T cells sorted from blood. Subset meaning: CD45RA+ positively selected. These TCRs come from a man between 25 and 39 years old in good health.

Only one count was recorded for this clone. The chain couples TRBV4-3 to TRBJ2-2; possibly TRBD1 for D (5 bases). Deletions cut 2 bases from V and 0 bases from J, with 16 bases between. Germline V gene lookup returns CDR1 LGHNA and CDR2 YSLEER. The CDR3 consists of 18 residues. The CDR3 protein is CASSQNHQWGPNTGELFF. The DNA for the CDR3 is TGCGCCAGCAGCCAAAACCACCAATGGGGCCCGAACACCGGGGAGCTGTTTTTT.

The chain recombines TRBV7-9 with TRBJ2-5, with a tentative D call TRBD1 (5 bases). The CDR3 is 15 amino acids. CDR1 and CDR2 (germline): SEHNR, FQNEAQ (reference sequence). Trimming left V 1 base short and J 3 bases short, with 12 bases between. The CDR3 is CASSLVGVVEETQYF. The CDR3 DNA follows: TGTGCCAGCAGCTTAGTAGGGGTAGTAGAAGAGACCCAGTACTTC.

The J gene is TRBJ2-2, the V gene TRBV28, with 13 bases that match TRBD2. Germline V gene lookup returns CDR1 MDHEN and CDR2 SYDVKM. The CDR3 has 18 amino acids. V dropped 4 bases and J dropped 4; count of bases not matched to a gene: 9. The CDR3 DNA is TGTGCCAGCAGTTCGAGGACTAGCGGGAGTCTTGGCACCGGGGAGCTGTTTTTT. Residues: CASSSRTSGSLGTGELFF.

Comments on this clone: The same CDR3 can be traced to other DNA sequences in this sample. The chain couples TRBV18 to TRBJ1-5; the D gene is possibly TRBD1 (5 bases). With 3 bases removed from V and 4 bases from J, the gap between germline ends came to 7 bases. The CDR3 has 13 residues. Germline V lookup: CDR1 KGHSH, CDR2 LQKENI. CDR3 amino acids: CASSPTDNQPQHF. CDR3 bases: TGTGCCAGCTCACCGACAGATAATCAGCCCCAGCATTTT.

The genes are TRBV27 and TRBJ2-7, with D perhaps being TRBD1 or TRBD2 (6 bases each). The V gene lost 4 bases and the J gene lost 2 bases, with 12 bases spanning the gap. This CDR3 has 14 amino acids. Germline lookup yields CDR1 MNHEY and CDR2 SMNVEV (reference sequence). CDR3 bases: TGTGCCAGCAGTTCCGGGGGCCAAACCTACGAGCAGTACTTC. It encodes CASSSGGQTYEQYF.

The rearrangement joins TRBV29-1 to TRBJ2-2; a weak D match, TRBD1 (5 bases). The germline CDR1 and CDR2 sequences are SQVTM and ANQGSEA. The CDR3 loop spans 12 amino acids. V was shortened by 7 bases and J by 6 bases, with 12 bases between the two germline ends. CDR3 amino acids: CSAGALPGELFF. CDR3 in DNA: TGCAGCGCTGGGGCCCTCCCCGGGGAGCTGTTTTTT.

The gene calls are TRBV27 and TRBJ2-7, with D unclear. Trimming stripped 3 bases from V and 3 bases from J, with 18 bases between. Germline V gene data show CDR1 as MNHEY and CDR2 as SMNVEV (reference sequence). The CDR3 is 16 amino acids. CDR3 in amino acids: CASSFSSQKVNYEQYF. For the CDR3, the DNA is TGTGCCAGCAGTTTCTCCTCACAAAAGGTAAACTACGAGCAGTACTTC.

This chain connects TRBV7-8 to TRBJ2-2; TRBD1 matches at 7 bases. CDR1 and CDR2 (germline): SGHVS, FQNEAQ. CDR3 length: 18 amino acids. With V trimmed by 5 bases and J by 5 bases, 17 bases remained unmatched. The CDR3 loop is CASSPPAVGGGLTGELFF. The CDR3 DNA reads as TGTGCCAGCAGCCCCCCTGCCGTAGGGGGCGGTTTGACCGGGGAGCTGTTTTTT.

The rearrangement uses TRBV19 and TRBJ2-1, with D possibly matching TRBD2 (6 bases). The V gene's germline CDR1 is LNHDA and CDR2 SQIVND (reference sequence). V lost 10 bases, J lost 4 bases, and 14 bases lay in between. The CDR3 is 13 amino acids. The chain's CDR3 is CATLSGGYNEQFF. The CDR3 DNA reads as TGTGCCACCTTAAGTGGGGGGTACAATGAGCAGTTCTTC.

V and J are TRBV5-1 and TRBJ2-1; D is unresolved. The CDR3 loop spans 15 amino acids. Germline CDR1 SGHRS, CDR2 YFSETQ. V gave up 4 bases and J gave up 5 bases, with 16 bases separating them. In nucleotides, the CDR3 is TGCGCCAGCAGCCTGTTCGAGAGGTCGGACAATGAGCAGTTCTTC. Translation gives CASSLFERSDNEQFF. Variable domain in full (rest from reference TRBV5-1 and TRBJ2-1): KAGVTQTPRYLIKTRGQQVTLSCSPISGHRSVSWYQQTPGQGLQFLFEYFSETQRNKGNFPGRFSGRQFSNSRSEMNVSTLELGDSALYLCASSLFERSDNEQFFGPGTRLTVL.

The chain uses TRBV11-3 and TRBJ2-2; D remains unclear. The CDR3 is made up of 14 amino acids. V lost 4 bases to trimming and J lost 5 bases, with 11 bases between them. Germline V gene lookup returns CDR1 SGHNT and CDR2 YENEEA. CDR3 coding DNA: TGTGCCAGCAGCTCTCGGGCCGGGACCGGGGAGCTGTTTTTT. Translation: CASSSRAGTGELFF.

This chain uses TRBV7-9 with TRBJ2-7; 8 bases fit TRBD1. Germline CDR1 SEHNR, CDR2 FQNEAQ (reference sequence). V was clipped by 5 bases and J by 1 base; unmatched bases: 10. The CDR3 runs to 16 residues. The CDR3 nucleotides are TGTGCCAGCAGCCGAATGACAGGGGAATATTCCTACGAGCAGTACTTC. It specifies CASSRMTGEYSYEQYF.

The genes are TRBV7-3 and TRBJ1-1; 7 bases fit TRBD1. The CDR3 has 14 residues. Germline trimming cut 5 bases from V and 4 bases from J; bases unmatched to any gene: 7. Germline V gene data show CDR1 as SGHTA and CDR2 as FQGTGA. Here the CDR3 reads CASSRQGSSTEAFF. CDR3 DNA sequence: TGTGCCAGCAGCAGACAGGGCTCGAGCACTGAAGCTTTCTTT.

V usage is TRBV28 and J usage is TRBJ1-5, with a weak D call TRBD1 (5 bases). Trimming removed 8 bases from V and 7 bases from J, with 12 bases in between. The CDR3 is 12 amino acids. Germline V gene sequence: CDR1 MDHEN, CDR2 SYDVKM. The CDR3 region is CASGGNPQPQHF. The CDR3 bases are TGTGCCAGCGGGGGAAACCCCCAGCCCCAGCATTTT.

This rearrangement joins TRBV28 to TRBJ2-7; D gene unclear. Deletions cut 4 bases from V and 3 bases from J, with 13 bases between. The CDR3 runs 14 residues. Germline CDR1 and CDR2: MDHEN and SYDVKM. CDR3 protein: CASSSPGLLYEQYF. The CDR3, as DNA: TGTGCCAGCAGTTCCCCCGGCCTACTCTACGAGCAGTACTTC.

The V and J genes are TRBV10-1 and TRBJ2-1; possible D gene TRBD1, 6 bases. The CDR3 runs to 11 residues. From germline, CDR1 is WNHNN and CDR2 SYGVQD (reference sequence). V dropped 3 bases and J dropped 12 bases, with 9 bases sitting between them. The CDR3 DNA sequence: TGCGCCAGCAGTGAAGGGGGAACGCAGTTCTTC. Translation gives CASSEGGTQFF.

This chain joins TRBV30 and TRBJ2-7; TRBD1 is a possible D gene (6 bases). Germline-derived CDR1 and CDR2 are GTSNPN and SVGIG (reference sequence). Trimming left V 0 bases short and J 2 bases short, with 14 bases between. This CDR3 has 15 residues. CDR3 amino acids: CAWSVETGWTYEQYF. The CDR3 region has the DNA TGTGCCTGGAGTGTAGAAACAGGGTGGACCTACGAGCAGTACTTC.

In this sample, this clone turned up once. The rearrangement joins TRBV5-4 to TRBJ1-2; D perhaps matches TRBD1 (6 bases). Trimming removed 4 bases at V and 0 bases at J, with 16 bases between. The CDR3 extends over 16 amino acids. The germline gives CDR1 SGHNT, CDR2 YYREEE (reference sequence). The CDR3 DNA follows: TGTGCCAGCAGCGCAACACAGGGACTAGCTAACTATGGCTACACCTTC. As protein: CASSATQGLANYGYTF. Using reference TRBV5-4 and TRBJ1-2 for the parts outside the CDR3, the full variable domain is ETGVTQSPTHLIKTRGQQVTLRCSSQSGHNTVSWYQQALGQGPQFIFQYYREEENGRGNFPPRFSGLQFPNYSSELNVNALELDDSALYLCASSATQGLANYGYTFGSGTRLTVV.

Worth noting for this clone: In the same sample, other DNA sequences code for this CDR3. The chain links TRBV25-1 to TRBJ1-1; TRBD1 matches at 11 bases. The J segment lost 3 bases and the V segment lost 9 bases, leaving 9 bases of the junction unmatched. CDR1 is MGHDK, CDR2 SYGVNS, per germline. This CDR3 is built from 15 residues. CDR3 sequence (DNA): TGTGCCAGTAGTAATCCGGGACAGGGGGACACTGAAGCTTTCTTT. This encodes CASSNPGQGDTEAFF.

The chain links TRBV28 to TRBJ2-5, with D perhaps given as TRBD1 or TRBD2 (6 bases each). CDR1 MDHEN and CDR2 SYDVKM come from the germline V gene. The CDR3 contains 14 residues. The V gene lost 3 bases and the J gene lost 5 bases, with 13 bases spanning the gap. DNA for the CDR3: TGTGCCAGCAGTTTTCGGGGGCGAGGGGAGACCCAGTACTTC. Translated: CASSFRGRGETQYF.

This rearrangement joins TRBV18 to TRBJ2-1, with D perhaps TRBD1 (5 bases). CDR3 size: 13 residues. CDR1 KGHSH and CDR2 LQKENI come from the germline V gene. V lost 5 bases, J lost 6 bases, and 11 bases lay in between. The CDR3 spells CASSTDISNEQFF. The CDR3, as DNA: TGTGCCAGCTCAACGGACATCTCCAATGAGCAGTTCTTC. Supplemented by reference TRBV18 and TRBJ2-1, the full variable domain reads NAGVMQNPRHLVRRRGQEARLRCSPMKGHSHVYWYRQLPEEGLKFMVYLQKENIIDESGMPKERFSAEFPKEGPSILRIQQVVRGDSAAYFCASSTDISNEQFFGPGTRLTVL.